This T cell receptor (beta chain) was observed in a study of human T cells and chemical hapten exposure. Turning to the study itself: DPC at 2% was the sensitizing agent, placed on around 2 cm by around 2 cm of upper inner arm skin. Findings and caveats of the study: Patch test score was positively correlated with the counts of PT1 expanded TCRs.

The time point here: patch test 1, 2 weeks after DPC sensitization. Treatment noted: therapeutic diphenylcyclopropenone sensitization with weekly scalp DPC. TCRdb called the RACE reads again in MiXCR, with one record for every CDR3 protein. The sample gives just under 350,000 distinct CDR3 sequences, roughly 6.9% of which show up once; 8.4% is in the top ten. Germline CDR1 is DFQATT and CDR2 is SNEGSKA (reference sequence). With V trimmed by 4 bases and J by 4 bases, 7 bases remained unmatched. There are 14 residues in the CDR3. This clonotype was seen a handful of times. Antigen unknown. The sample was whole blood, taken in connection with sensitization to the hapten diphenylcyclopropenone (DPC). The V gene is TRBV20-1, the J gene TRBJ2-3, with 8 nucleotides matching TRBD2. The source of this sequence is a woman aged 18 to 35 with alopecia areata. Some clones in this sample may be carry-over from other donors' samples. The CDR3 region is CSATGGPLADTQYF. CDR3 DNA: TGCAGTGCTACGGGGGGGCCTTTAGCAGATACGCAGTATTTT.